This TCR beta chain was identified in a study of shared clonotypes between healthy human individuals (dated by TCRdb to 2020 to 2021). Context from the whole study: The cohort comprised a couple of women and a few men aged 18 to 49 years. For each donor, CD4 naive and CD4 memory were each given three plates, CD8 naive was given two plates, and CD8 memory was given one plate. Blood TCR repertoires of five healthy adults were deeply sequenced to estimate repertoire size and the extent of clonotype sharing between individuals. Different laboratories and diverse techniques were used to prepare libraries and sequence TCR repertoires, to increase sequencing depth and limit assay-specific biases. Leukapheresis yielded between about 0.9 and 10 billion PBMCs per donor. General conclusions and limits of the study: Across a few donors, approximately 5% of naive CD4, roughly 3.5% of naive CD8, roughly 2.2% of memory CD4, and under 0.45% of memory CD8 clonotypes were shared. The genetic and exposure-history diversity represented was limited by the small number of donors. Based on pairwise subsampling, the degree of clonotype sharing among donors was expected to be affected by sequencing depth. Compared with non-shared clonotypes, clonotypes shared by all four sorted-subset donors had higher generation probabilities. Incomplete sequencing was indicated by rarefaction of sorted-subset datasets, despite the large sequencing depth. Sampling was restricted to blood, and TCR repertoires in tissues likely differ from the TCR repertoires found in blood. Naive subsets generally had larger estimated clonotype richness than memory subsets did.

Ends trimmed: V by 7 bases, J by 2 bases; bases unmatched to a gene: 7. Taken from the germline V gene, the CDR1 and CDR2 loops are SQVTM and ANQGSEA. Inclusive of the bounding cysteine and phenylalanine, the CDR3 is 13 residues long. The DNA shown is the 39-base CDR3, in frame from base 1. Healthy HIV-negative adults with no recently reported acute infections or vaccinations were included as donors. All donors were Caucasian adults living in Nashville, Tennessee, USA. The CD8 memory samples were a combination of magnetically selected CD45RO+ cells and CCR7-negative CD45RA+ effector memory (TemRA) cells. Blood was collected by leukapheresis, and PBMCs were isolated by Ficoll-Histopaque density gradient centrifugation and then cryopreserved in liquid nitrogen vapor phase. Analytical flow cytometry was used to check the purity and quantity of every magnetically sorted T cell population. Each sorted fraction had its genomic DNA isolated and then quantified by UV absorbance on a Nanodrop 2000c.

Turning to this clone: Its antigen is not yet known. Per-base quality was not reported, and no clone a single base away is much larger than it.

Using the deep immunoSEQ assay, TCR CDR3 regions were amplified from genomic DNA by multiplex PCR. Genomic DNA extracted from each cell subset was distributed evenly over all wells of several immunoSEQ 96-well plates, and each plate served as one replicate. For sorted subsets, approximately 210 ng of genomic DNA, equivalent to 25,000 to 35,000 T cell genomes, went into each replicate PCR. The purified libraries were quantified using a Qubit 3.0 fluorometer, sized with a Bioanalyzer 2100, and then quantified again using the KAPA Library Quantification kit. A separate single-read 150-cycle Illumina NextSeq 550 flow cell was used to sequence each immunoSEQ 96-well plate. As for the authors' bioinformatics: The immunoSEQ output contained only junctional sequences without quality scores, so filtering could not match that applied to full-length reads. To assign V/J genes and CDR3, sequences were annotated against IMGT germline references using PyIR, a Python wrapper for IgBLAST v1.9. Reads were filtered out if the reads had weak V/J assignments (E-value above 1e-6), no CDR3, stop codons, out-of-frame junctions, or ambiguous translated residues. V3J clonotypes were defined by identical inferred V gene, J gene, and CDR3 amino acid sequence. To compute the percentage overlap between repertoires, the number of shared unique clonotypes was divided by the size of the smaller repertoire. RTK rarefaction, the Chao1 estimator, and Recon v2.1 estimates of unobserved clonotypes were used to assess repertoire richness. OLGA was used to compute generation probabilities for all TCRbeta clonotypes that the gDNA method yielded from a handful of donors. Here the immuneACCESS table is served through TCRdb, limited to in-frame sequences with V and J called. Missing clones are a known gap in these copies; in checked studies unresolved V genes cover under half, and the rest lacks a known reason. That table is the source of V, J and clone size, and D and trimming were worked out from the DNA. This sample holds about 120,000 clones; approximately 70% were observed only once. The ten most abundant clones make up around 24% of the sample.

The chain links TRBV29-1 with TRBJ1-2; 7 central bases correspond to TRBD1. The receptor's source is a woman younger than 45 in good health. Sequenced sample: memory CD8+ T cells sorted from blood. What the cell subset or site label conveys for this sample: CD45RO+ cells pooled with CCR7-negative TemRA cells. CDR3 loop: CSAGTAENYGYTF. The DNA sequence reads TGCAGCGCCGGGACAGCCGAGAACTATGGCTACACCTTC. The reference TRBV29-1 and TRBJ1-2 proteins fill in what lies around the CDR3, so the full variable domain reads SAVISQKPSRDICQRGTSLTIQCQVDSQVTMMFWYRQQPGQSLTLIATANQGSEATYESGFVIDKFPISRPNLTFSTLTVSNMSPEDSSIYLCSAGTAENYGYTFGSGTRLTVV.